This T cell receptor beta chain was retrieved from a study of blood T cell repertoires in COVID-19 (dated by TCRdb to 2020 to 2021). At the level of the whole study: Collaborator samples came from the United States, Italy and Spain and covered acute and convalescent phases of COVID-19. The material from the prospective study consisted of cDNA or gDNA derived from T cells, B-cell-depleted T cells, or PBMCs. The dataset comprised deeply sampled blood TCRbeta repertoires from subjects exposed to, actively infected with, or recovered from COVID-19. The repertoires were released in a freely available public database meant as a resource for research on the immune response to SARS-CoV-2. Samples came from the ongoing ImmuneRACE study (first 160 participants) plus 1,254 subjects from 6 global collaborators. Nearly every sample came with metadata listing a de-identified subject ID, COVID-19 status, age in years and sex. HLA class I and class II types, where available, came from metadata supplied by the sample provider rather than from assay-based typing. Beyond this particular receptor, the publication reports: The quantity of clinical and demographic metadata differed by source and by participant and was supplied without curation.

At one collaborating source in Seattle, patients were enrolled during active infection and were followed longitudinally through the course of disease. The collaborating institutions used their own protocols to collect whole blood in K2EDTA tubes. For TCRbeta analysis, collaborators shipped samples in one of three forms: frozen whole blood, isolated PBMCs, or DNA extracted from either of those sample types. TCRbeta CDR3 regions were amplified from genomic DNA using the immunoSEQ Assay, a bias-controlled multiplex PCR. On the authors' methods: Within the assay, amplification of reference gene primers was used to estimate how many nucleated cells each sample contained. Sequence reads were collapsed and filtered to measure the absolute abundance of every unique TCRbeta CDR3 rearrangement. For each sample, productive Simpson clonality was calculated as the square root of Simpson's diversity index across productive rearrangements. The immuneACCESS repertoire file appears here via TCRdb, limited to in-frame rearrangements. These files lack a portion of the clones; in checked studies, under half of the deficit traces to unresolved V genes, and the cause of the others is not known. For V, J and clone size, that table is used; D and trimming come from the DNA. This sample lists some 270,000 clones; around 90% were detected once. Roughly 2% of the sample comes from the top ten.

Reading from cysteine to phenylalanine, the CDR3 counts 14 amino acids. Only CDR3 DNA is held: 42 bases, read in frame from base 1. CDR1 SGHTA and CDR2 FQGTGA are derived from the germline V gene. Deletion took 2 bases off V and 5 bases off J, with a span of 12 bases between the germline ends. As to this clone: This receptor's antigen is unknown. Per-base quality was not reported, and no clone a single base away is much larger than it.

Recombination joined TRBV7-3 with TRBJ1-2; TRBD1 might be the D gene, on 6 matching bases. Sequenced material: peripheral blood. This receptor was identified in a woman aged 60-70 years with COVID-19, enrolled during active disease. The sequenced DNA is TGTGCCAGCAGCTTATCAGGGGAGGGATATGGCTACACCTTC. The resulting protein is CASSLSGEGYGYTF.